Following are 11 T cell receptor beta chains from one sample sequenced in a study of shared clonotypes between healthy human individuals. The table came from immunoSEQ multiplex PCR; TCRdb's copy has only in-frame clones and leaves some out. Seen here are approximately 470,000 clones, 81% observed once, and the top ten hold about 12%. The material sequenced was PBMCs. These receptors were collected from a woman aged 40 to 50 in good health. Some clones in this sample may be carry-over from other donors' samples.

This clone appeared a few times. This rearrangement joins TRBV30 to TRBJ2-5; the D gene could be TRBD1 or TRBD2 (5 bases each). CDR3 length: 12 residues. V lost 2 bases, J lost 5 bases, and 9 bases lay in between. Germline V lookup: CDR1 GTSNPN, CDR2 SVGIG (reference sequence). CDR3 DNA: TGTGCCTGGAGTTGGGGCGGGGAGACCCAGTACTTC. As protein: CAWSWGGETQYF.

The CDR3 sequence is CASRNGELWSPLHF. CDR3 in DNA: TGTGCCAGCAGAAACGGGGAACTATGGTCACCCCTCCACTTT. This chain joins TRBV6-5 and TRBJ1-6, with D unresolved. Germline loops: CDR1 MNHEY, CDR2 SVGAGI. This CDR3 comprises 14 residues. V was trimmed by 6 bases and J by 10 bases, leaving 16 bases between them.

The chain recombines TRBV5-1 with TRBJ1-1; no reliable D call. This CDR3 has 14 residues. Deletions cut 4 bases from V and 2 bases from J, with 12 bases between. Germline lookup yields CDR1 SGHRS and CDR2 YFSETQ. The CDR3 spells CASSPPRRNTEAFF. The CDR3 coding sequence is TGCGCCAGCAGCCCGCCCCGCCGAAACACTGAAGCTTTCTTT. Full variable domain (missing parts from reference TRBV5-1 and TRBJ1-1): KAGVTQTPRYLIKTRGQQVTLSCSPISGHRSVSWYQQTPGQGLQFLFEYFSETQRNKGNFPGRFSGRQFSNSRSEMNVSTLELGDSALYLCASSPPRRNTEAFFGQGTRLTVV.

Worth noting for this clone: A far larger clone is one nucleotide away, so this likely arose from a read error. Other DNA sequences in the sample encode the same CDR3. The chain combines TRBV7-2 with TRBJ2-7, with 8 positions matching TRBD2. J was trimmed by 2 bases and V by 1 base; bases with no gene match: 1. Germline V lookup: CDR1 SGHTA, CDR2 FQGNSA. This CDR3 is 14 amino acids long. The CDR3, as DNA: TGTGCCAGCAGCTTAGGCGGGAGGCCCTACGAGCAGTACTTC. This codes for CASSLGGRPYEQYF.

The CDR3 reads CASSYGRRGGDYEQYF. The CDR3 DNA sequence: TGTGCCAGCAGTTACGGCCGGAGAGGAGGAGACTACGAGCAGTACTTC. This chain joins TRBV6-5 and TRBJ2-7, with D possibly matching TRBD2 (5 bases). Germline values: CDR1 MNHEY, CDR2 SVGAGI. This CDR3 is 16 amino acids long. The V gene lost 2 bases and the J gene lost 3 bases, with 17 bases spanning the gap.

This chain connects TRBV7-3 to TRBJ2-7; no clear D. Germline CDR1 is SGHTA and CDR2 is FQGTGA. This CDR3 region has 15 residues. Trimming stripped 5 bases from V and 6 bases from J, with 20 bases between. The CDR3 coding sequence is TGTGCCAGCAGCGATGGGCCTTACTATGCCCGCGAGCAGTACTTC. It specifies CASSDGPYYAREQYF.

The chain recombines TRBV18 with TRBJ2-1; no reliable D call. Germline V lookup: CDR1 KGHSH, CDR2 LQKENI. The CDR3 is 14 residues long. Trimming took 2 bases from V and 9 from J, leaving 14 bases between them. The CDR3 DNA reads TGTGCCAGCTCACCAAAGTCTCACAGTGGTGAGCAGTTCTTC. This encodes CASSPKSHSGEQFF.

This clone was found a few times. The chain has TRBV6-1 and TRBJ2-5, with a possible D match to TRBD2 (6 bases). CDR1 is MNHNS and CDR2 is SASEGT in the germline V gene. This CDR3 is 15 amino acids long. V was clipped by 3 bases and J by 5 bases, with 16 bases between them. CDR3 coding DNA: TGTGCCAGCAGTGAGATGGGGGGTTTTGGGGAGACCCAGTACTTC. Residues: CASSEMGGFGETQYF.

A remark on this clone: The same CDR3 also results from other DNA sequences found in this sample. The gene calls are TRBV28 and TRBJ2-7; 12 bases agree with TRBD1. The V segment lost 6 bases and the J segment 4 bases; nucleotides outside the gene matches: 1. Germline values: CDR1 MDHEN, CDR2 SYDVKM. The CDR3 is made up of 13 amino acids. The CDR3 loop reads CASRGQGAYEQYF. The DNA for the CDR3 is TGTGCCAGCAGGGGACAGGGGGCGTACGAGCAGTACTTC.

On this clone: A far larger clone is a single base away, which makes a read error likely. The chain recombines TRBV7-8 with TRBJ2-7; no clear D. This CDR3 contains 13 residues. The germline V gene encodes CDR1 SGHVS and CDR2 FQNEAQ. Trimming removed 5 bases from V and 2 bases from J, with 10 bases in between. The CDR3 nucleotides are TGTGCCAGCAGCATGACTCACACCTACGAGCAGTACTTC. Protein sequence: CASSMTHTYEQYF.

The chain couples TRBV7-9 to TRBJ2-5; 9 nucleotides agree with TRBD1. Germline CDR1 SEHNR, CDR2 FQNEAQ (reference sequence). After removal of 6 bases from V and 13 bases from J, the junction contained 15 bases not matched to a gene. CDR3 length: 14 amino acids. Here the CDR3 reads CASSPSGTGPLSYF. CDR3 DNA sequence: TGTGCCAGCAGTCCATCCGGGACAGGGCCCCTCTCGTACTTC.